This is a list of T cell receptor beta chains from one sample in a study of shared clonotypes between healthy human individuals. Assay used: immunoSEQ multiplex PCR; TCRdb lists only in-frame clones, some missing. Of roughly 1.5 million clones detected, 95% to 99% appear once; the ten largest clones hold around 0.47%. Sequenced: naive CD4+ T cells sorted from blood. Source of these receptors: a man aged 25 to 40 in good health. Each CDR3 is given with its conserved first and last residue. The order of the fields is V gene, clone size, J gene, D gene, CDR3 length, CDR3 protein, CDR3 DNA. The D gene is left open where the match is weak. Not every row has a clone size; where given, it reads once, few, many or a size class.

V gene: TRBV9
clone size: few
J gene: TRBJ2-1
D gene: NA
CDR3 length: 15
CDR3 protein: CASSVDGPSYNEQFF
CDR3 DNA: TGTGCCAGCAGCGTAGACGGACCCTCTTACAATGAGCAGTTCTTC

V gene: TRBV5-1
clone size: NA
J gene: TRBJ1-1
D gene: TRBD1
CDR3 length: 15
CDR3 protein: CASSLVLTGGTEAFF
CDR3 DNA: TGCGCCAGCAGCTTGGTCCTGACAGGGGGCACTGAAGCTTTCTTT

V gene: TRBV5-5
clone size: NA
J gene: TRBJ1-5
D gene: NA
CDR3 length: 15
CDR3 protein: CASSFAGSSDQPQHF
CDR3 DNA: TGTGCCAGCAGCTTCGCGGGGAGTAGCGATCAGCCCCAGCATTTT

V gene: TRBV6-6
clone size: NA
J gene: TRBJ2-7
D gene: TRBD1
CDR3 length: 15
CDR3 protein: CASSYPGDRGYEQYF
CDR3 DNA: TGTGCCAGCAGTTACCCGGGGGACAGGGGTTACGAGCAGTACTTC

V gene: TRBV20-1
clone size: NA
J gene: TRBJ2-5
D gene: NA
CDR3 length: 11
CDR3 protein: CSARVLETQYF
CDR3 DNA: TGCAGTGCTAGAGTGTTGGAGACCCAGTACTTC

V gene: TRBV5-1
clone size: NA
J gene: TRBJ2-7
D gene: NA
CDR3 length: 14
CDR3 protein: CASSLATSGYEQYF
CDR3 DNA: TGCGCCAGCAGCTTGGCGACTTCTGGCTACGAGCAGTACTTC

V gene: TRBV27
clone size: NA
J gene: TRBJ2-1
D gene: NA
CDR3 length: 14
CDR3 protein: CASTRTAEYNEQFF
CDR3 DNA: TGTGCCAGTACTAGGACAGCTGAATACAATGAGCAGTTCTTC

V gene: TRBV28
clone size: NA
J gene: TRBJ2-7
D gene: NA
CDR3 length: 17
CDR3 protein: CASSFPQYGGSSYEQYF
CDR3 DNA: TGTGCCAGCAGTTTCCCACAGTACGGGGGAAGCTCCTACGAGCAGTACTTC

V gene: TRBV7-3
clone size: NA
J gene: TRBJ2-7
D gene: NA
CDR3 length: 15
CDR3 protein: CASSGGPGDSYEQYF
CDR3 DNA: TGTGCCAGCAGCGGAGGGCCGGGAGACTCCTACGAGCAGTACTTC

V gene: TRBV14
clone size: NA
J gene: TRBJ2-1
D gene: TRBD1
CDR3 length: 16
CDR3 protein: CASSQEGDRDYNEQFF
CDR3 DNA: TGTGCCAGCAGCCAAGAGGGGGACAGGGACTACAATGAGCAGTTCTTC

V gene: TRBV29-1
clone size: NA
J gene: TRBJ2-7
D gene: TRBD2
CDR3 length: 13
CDR3 protein: CSVPGTSTYEQYF
CDR3 DNA: TGCAGCGTTCCTGGGACTAGTACGTACGAGCAGTACTTC

V gene: TRBV11-2
clone size: NA
J gene: TRBJ2-1
D gene: NA
CDR3 length: 14
CDR3 protein: CASSSAGGYNEQFF
CDR3 DNA: TGTGCCAGCAGCTCCGCCGGGGGATACAATGAGCAGTTCTTC

V gene: TRBV5-1
clone size: NA
J gene: TRBJ2-2
D gene: NA
CDR3 length: 13
CDR3 protein: CASSFEWGGELFF
CDR3 DNA: TGCGCCAGCAGCTTCGAATGGGGCGGGGAGCTGTTTTTT

V gene: TRBV19
clone size: NA
J gene: TRBJ1-5
D gene: TRBD1
CDR3 length: 14
CDR3 protein: CASRVTGVNQPQHF
CDR3 DNA: TGTGCCAGTAGAGTCACAGGGGTAAATCAGCCCCAGCATTTT

V gene: TRBV4-1
clone size: NA
J gene: TRBJ1-5
D gene: NA
CDR3 length: 17
CDR3 protein: CASSQSPAGQRDESQHF
CDR3 DNA: TGCGCCAGCAGCCAATCTCCGGCCGGACAACGGGATGAGTCCCAGCATTTT

V gene: TRBV2
clone size: NA
J gene: TRBJ2-2
D gene: TRBD1
CDR3 length: 15
CDR3 protein: CASSVLGQGIGELFF
CDR3 DNA: TGTGCCAGCAGTGTCTTGGGACAGGGGATCGGGGAGCTGTTTTTT

V gene: TRBV7-2
clone size: NA
J gene: TRBJ1-3
D gene: NA
CDR3 length: 16
CDR3 protein: CASSLVRTDSGNTIYF
CDR3 DNA: TGTGCCAGCAGCTTAGTACGGACGGACTCTGGAAACACCATATATTTT

V gene: TRBV11-2
clone size: NA
J gene: TRBJ1-1
D gene: TRBD1
CDR3 length: 13
CDR3 protein: CASRGTVNTEAFF
CDR3 DNA: TGTGCCAGTAGAGGGACAGTGAACACTGAAGCTTTCTTT

V gene: TRBV19
clone size: NA
J gene: TRBJ2-1
D gene: TRBD2
CDR3 length: 16
CDR3 protein: CASSINLWTSPNEQFF
CDR3 DNA: TGTGCCAGTAGTATCAACCTCTGGACTAGTCCGAATGAGCAGTTCTTC

V gene: TRBV4-3
clone size: NA
J gene: TRBJ2-2
D gene: NA
CDR3 length: 12
CDR3 protein: CASSQNTGELFF
CDR3 DNA: TGCGCCAGCAGCCAAAACACCGGGGAGCTGTTTTTT

V gene: TRBV5-5
clone size: NA
J gene: TRBJ2-4
D gene: NA
CDR3 length: 16
CDR3 protein: CASSLGQLLAKNIQYF
CDR3 DNA: TGTGCCAGCAGCTTGGGACAGCTACTAGCCAAAAACATTCAGTACTTC

V gene: TRBV7-8
clone size: once
J gene: TRBJ2-2
D gene: NA
CDR3 length: 14
CDR3 protein: CASSLDGVTGELFF
CDR3 DNA: TGTGCCAGCAGCTTAGATGGGGTCACCGGGGAGCTGTTTTTT

V gene: TRBV27
clone size: NA
J gene: TRBJ2-7
D gene: TRBD2
CDR3 length: 15
CDR3 protein: CASSPTGLGGLEQYF
CDR3 DNA: TGTGCCAGCAGTCCCACGGGACTCGGGGGACTAGAGCAGTACTTC

V gene: TRBV7-3
clone size: NA
J gene: TRBJ2-1
D gene: NA
CDR3 length: 16
CDR3 protein: CASSPTRSSGYNEQFF
CDR3 DNA: TGTGCCAGCAGCCCTACCAGGTCGAGCGGATACAATGAGCAGTTCTTC

V gene: TRBV5-1
clone size: NA
J gene: TRBJ2-7
D gene: TRBD2
CDR3 length: 14
CDR3 protein: CASSSSGSSYEQYF
CDR3 DNA: TGCGCCAGCAGCTCTAGCGGGAGTAGCTACGAGCAGTACTTC

V gene: TRBV14
clone size: NA
J gene: TRBJ1-4
D gene: NA
CDR3 length: 15
CDR3 protein: CASSQEAWRNEKLFF
CDR3 DNA: TGTGCCAGCAGCCAAGAGGCTTGGCGAAATGAAAAACTGTTTTTT

V gene: TRBV7-6
clone size: NA
J gene: TRBJ2-7
D gene: TRBD2
CDR3 length: 18
CDR3 protein: CASSPLSTSGRPTYEQYF
CDR3 DNA: TGTGCCAGCAGCCCACTTTCGACTAGCGGGAGGCCCACCTACGAGCAGTACTTC

V gene: TRBV14
clone size: NA
J gene: TRBJ2-2
D gene: TRBD1
CDR3 length: 13
CDR3 protein: CASSRQGTGELFF
CDR3 DNA: TGTGCCAGCAGCCGACAGGGCACCGGGGAGCTGTTTTTT

V gene: TRBV29-1
clone size: NA
J gene: TRBJ2-7
D gene: NA
CDR3 length: 13
CDR3 protein: CSVVRQGGDEQYF
CDR3 DNA: TGCAGCGTTGTTCGGCAGGGGGGCGACGAGCAGTACTTC

V gene: TRBV10-3
clone size: NA
J gene: TRBJ2-1
D gene: NA
CDR3 length: 13
CDR3 protein: CATHSGENNEQFF
CDR3 DNA: TGTGCCACCCATAGCGGAGAAAACAATGAGCAGTTCTTC

V gene: TRBV18
clone size: NA
J gene: TRBJ2-7
D gene: NA
CDR3 length: 12
CDR3 protein: CASSPTPYEQYF
CDR3 DNA: TGTGCCAGCTCACCGACCCCCTACGAGCAGTACTTC

V gene: TRBV6-5
clone size: NA
J gene: TRBJ2-1
D gene: TRBD2
CDR3 length: 15
CDR3 protein: CASSFGQRGSNEQFF
CDR3 DNA: TGTGCCAGCAGTTTTGGCCAGCGGGGGTCCAATGAGCAGTTCTTC

V gene: TRBV5-1
clone size: NA
J gene: TRBJ2-5
D gene: TRBD1
CDR3 length: 14
CDR3 protein: CASSSWTGEETQYF
CDR3 DNA: TGCGCCAGCAGCTCATGGACAGGGGAAGAGACCCAGTACTTC

V gene: TRBV5-4
clone size: once
J gene: TRBJ2-7
D gene: NA
CDR3 length: 13
CDR3 protein: CASSPDPTSEQYF
CDR3 DNA: TGTGCCAGCAGCCCGGACCCAACCTCCGAGCAGTACTTC

V gene: TRBV5-1
clone size: NA
J gene: TRBJ2-5
D gene: TRBD1
CDR3 length: 15
CDR3 protein: CASSTQLTGGETQYF
CDR3 DNA: TGCGCCAGCAGCACCCAACTGACAGGGGGAGAGACCCAGTACTTC

V gene: TRBV4-1
clone size: NA
J gene: TRBJ1-3
D gene: NA
CDR3 length: 17
CDR3 protein: CASSQDPKGSYGNTIYF
CDR3 DNA: TGCGCCAGCAGCCAAGATCCGAAGGGTAGTTATGGAAACACCATATATTTT

V gene: TRBV7-6
clone size: NA
J gene: TRBJ2-7
D gene: NA
CDR3 length: 12
CDR3 protein: CASSLLGYEQYF
CDR3 DNA: TGTGCCAGCAGCTTACTGGGGTACGAGCAGTACTTC

V gene: TRBV6-5
clone size: NA
J gene: TRBJ1-2
D gene: TRBD1
CDR3 length: 14
CDR3 protein: CASREPGQGHGYTF
CDR3 DNA: TGTGCCAGCAGGGAACCGGGACAGGGTCACGGCTACACCTTC

V gene: TRBV7-8
clone size: NA
J gene: TRBJ2-1
D gene: NA
CDR3 length: 16
CDR3 protein: CASSLASGSSYNEQFF
CDR3 DNA: TGTGCCAGCAGCTTAGCAAGCGGCAGCTCCTACAATGAGCAGTTCTTC

V gene: TRBV6-1
clone size: NA
J gene: TRBJ2-5
D gene: TRBD2
CDR3 length: 15
CDR3 protein: CASSDPAGGRETQYF
CDR3 DNA: TGTGCCAGCAGTGACCCCGCGGGCGGGAGAGAGACCCAGTACTTC

V gene: TRBV19
clone size: NA
J gene: TRBJ2-5
D gene: TRBD1
CDR3 length: 12
CDR3 protein: CASSYRGETQYF
CDR3 DNA: TGTGCCAGTAGTTACAGGGGAGAGACCCAGTACTTC